Shown below are 24 T cell receptor beta chains from a single sample sequenced in a study of cytomegalovirus exposure and HLA in healthy donors. Primers for the PCR totalled 60 Vbeta and 13 Jbeta. TCRdb keeps only in-frame clones here, not all; method: immunoSEQ multiplex PCR. The data contain 130,000 or so clones, roughly 76% of them seen just once; the ten biggest clones take up around 1.5%. What was sequenced was PBMCs. The receptor source for this set is a female donor in good health and CMV-seronegative.

This chain connects TRBV18 to TRBJ1-5, with TRBD1 matching 9 bases. The V and J ends lost 2 bases and 1 base, in that order; junction bases with no gene match: 6. Germline-derived CDR1 and CDR2 are KGHSH and LQKENI. The CDR3 covers 17 residues. The CDR3 is CASSPTGTGRSNQPQHF. CDR3 DNA sequence: TGTGCCAGCTCACCAACCGGGACAGGGAGGAGCAATCAGCCCCAGCATTTT.

V is TRBV7-9 and J is TRBJ2-1; D is perhaps TRBD2 (6 bases). V gave up 5 bases and J gave up 10 bases, with 24 bases separating them. There are 16 residues in the CDR3. Germline V CDR1 and CDR2: SEHNR, FQNEAQ (reference sequence). Here the CDR3 reads CASSMEGSGISWEQFF. Here the CDR3 DNA reads TGTGCCAGCAGCATGGAGGGTAGCGGAATCTCTTGGGAGCAGTTCTTC.

V gene TRBV7-9 combines with J gene TRBJ2-3; 7 bases match TRBD1. This CDR3 has 14 amino acids. CDR1 SEHNR and CDR2 FQNEAQ come from the germline V gene (reference sequence). J lost 3 bases, V lost 4 bases, and 4 bases had no gene match. CDR3 coding DNA: TGTGCCAGCAGCTATTCGACAGGGACAGATACGCAGTATTTT. This sequence encodes CASSYSTGTDTQYF. The complete variable domain, with remaining parts taken from reference TRBV7-9 and TRBJ2-3, reads DTGVSQNPRHKITKRGQNVTFRCDPISEHNRLYWYRQTLGQGPEFLTYFQNEAQLEKSRLLSDRFSAERPKGSFSTLEIQRTEQGDSAMYLCASSYSTGTDTQYFGPGTRLTVL.

This clone appeared once. The chain couples TRBV27 to TRBJ2-1; no reliable D call. The germline V gene encodes CDR1 MNHEY and CDR2 SMNVEV (reference sequence). The V gene lost 6 bases and the J gene lost 8 bases, with 8 bases spanning the gap. The CDR3 sequence is 11 residues long. The CDR3 loop reads CASSLGDEQFF. As DNA, the CDR3 is TGTGCCAGCAGCCTAGGCGATGAGCAGTTCTTC.

The chain uses TRBV6-5 and TRBJ1-2, with 8 bases aligning to TRBD1. Trimming at V came to 2 bases and at J to 0 bases, leaving 5 bases not matched to a gene. This CDR3 spans 16 amino acids. From germline, CDR1 is MNHEY and CDR2 SVGAGI. CDR3 sequence reads: CASSYADRGANYGYTF. The CDR3 region has the DNA TGTGCCAGCAGTTACGCCGACAGGGGTGCTAACTATGGCTACACCTTC.

The chain links TRBV11-2 to TRBJ1-1; D remains ambiguous. The germline CDR1 and CDR2 sequences are SGHAT and FQNNGV. CDR3 length equals 14 residues. V was cut by 5 bases and J by 1 base, with 11 bases left in between. CDR3 sequence reads: CASSPEVGNTEAFF. CDR3 nucleotide sequence: TGTGCCAGCAGCCCCGAGGTGGGGAACACTGAAGCTTTCTTT.

The genes are TRBV28 and TRBJ2-5; 8 bases map to TRBD1. The last part of the DNA fits TRBJ2-7 better; the J call may be wrong. Germline assignment: CDR1 MDHEN and CDR2 SYDVKM. The CDR3 runs 17 residues. CDR3 coding DNA: TGTGCCAGCAGTCCCGCAATGCCGGGACAGGAGTCCTACGAGCAGTACTTC. Amino acids: CASSPAMPGQESYEQYF.

This clone turned up a few times. The gene calls are TRBV19 and TRBJ1-5; no clear D. This CDR3 is built from 14 residues. Germline V gene lookup returns CDR1 LNHDA and CDR2 SQIVND (reference sequence). Trimming pared 6 bases from V and 4 bases from J, leaving 13 bases between. CDR3 DNA sequence: TGTGCCAGTAGGGCGGTGTCGGAAAATCAGCCCCAGCATTTT. Translated, it gives CASRAVSENQPQHF.

The chain recombines TRBV28 with TRBJ2-2; D unclear. Per germline, CDR1 MDHEN and CDR2 SYDVKM. The ends were cut back, 6 bases at V and 8 bases at J, with 13 bases in the middle. The length of the CDR3 is 13 residues. The CDR3 DNA is TGTGCCAGCAGCGGCGGATCCCAGGGGGAGCTGTTTTTT. It specifies CASSGGSQGELFF.

The chain links TRBV7-8 to TRBJ2-1, with 8 bases identical to TRBD2. The V gene's germline CDR1 is SGHVS and CDR2 FQNEAQ. The trim removed 7 bases at V and 0 bases at J, leaving 8 bases unmatched. The CDR3 covers 16 residues. The CDR3 protein is CASNEVAGSSYNEQFF. The CDR3 DNA reads as TGTGCCAGCAACGAAGTAGCGGGGAGCTCCTACAATGAGCAGTTCTTC.

Here the CDR3 DNA reads TGTGCCATCAGTGATCCGGGATACGGGAATCAGCCCCAGCATTTT. Its protein product is CAISDPGYGNQPQHF. The chain recombines TRBV10-3 with TRBJ1-5; no firm D call. CDR3 size: 15 residues. The germline CDR1 and CDR2 sequences are ENHRY and SYGVKD. Trimming pared 3 bases from V and 4 bases from J, leaving 13 bases between.

This clone was counted only a few times. The CDR3 loop is CASSLTGENEQFF. CDR3 nucleotides: TGTGCCAGCAGCTTGACGGGGGAAAATGAGCAGTTCTTC. The chain employs TRBV6-4 and TRBJ2-1; D is perhaps TRBD2 (6 bases). The CDR3 spans 13 residues. Deletions cut 6 bases from V and 7 bases from J, with 13 bases between. CDR1 and CDR2 (germline): MRHNA, SNTAGT.

This chain uses TRBV7-9 with TRBJ1-1; the D gene is possibly TRBD1 (5 bases). V was clipped by 5 bases and J by 6 bases, with 19 bases between them. There are 15 residues in the CDR3. Germline V CDR1 and CDR2: SEHNR, FQNEAQ (reference sequence). CDR3 in amino acids: CASSPDGLPGPEAFF. The CDR3 bases are TGTGCCAGCAGCCCCGACGGGCTTCCAGGGCCTGAAGCTTTCTTT.

The V gene is TRBV9, the J gene TRBJ2-2, with a tentative D call TRBD1 (6 bases). CDR3 length: 18 amino acids. CDR1 SGDLS and CDR2 YYNGEE come from the germline V gene. V shed 0 bases and J shed 7 bases, with 22 bases lying between them. CDR3 DNA: TGTGCCAGCAGCGTAGCGCGATTGGAGGCAGGGGTAGACGGGGAGCTGTTTTTT. Its protein product is CASSVARLEAGVDGELFF.

The DNA of the CDR3 is TGTGCCAGCAGCACCAGACAGGGGGTTCTTCTGTCGCAAGAGACCCAGTACTTC. It is translated as CASSTRQGVLLSQETQYF. This chain links TRBV11-2 with TRBJ2-5, with 9 nucleotides matching TRBD1. Germline V gene lookup returns CDR1 SGHAT and CDR2 FQNNGV. This CDR3 contains 18 residues. The trim removed 5 bases at V and 2 bases at J, leaving 15 bases unmatched.

This clone has only a few counts. The chain joins TRBV6-5 to TRBJ1-1; TRBD1 agrees at 8 bases. The J segment lost 3 bases and the V segment lost 0 bases, leaving 3 bases of the junction unmatched. Looked up from germline, CDR1 is MNHEY and CDR2 is SVGAGI. This CDR3 has 15 residues. This chain's CDR3 is CASSYSTGAYTEAFF. The CDR3 DNA reads TGTGCCAGCAGTTACTCGACAGGGGCATACACTGAAGCTTTCTTT.

The chain uses TRBV16 and TRBJ2-7, with 11 bases aligning to TRBD1. This CDR3 is 15 amino acids long. Germline lookup yields CDR1 KGHSY and CDR2 FQNENV. V shed 3 bases and J 7 bases; nucleotides not matched to a gene: 8. CDR3: CASSHRGQGAGEQYF. CDR3 nucleotides: TGTGCCAGCAGCCACCGTGGACAGGGGGCTGGGGAGCAGTACTTC.

In its sample, this clone was seen once. The chain combines TRBV6-5 with TRBJ2-5; TRBD1 might be the D (5 bases). The CDR3 has 15 amino acids. Trimming pared 2 bases from V and 2 bases from J, leaving 12 bases between. Germline CDR1 MNHEY, CDR2 SVGAGI. Here the CDR3 DNA reads TGTGCCAGCAGTTACAGGGGAAACGGGCAAGAGACCCAGTACTTC. Protein product: CASSYRGNGQETQYF.

CDR3 sequence (DNA): TGTGCCAGCAGCCGAAGGGGGGGCTGGACTGAAGCTTTCTTT. This sequence encodes CASSRRGGWTEAFF. V and J are TRBV6-5 and TRBJ1-1, with D tentatively TRBD1 (6 bases). The CDR3 consists of 14 residues. V lost 6 bases and J 5 bases, leaving 16 bases between the germline ends. Germline CDR1 reads MNHEY; CDR2 reads SVGAGI.

The V and J genes are TRBV5-6 and TRBJ1-6; TRBD1 matches at 8 bases. The CDR3 sequence is 16 residues long. Per germline, CDR1 SGHDT and CDR2 YYEEEE. V trimming: 3 bases; J trimming: 4 bases; junction bases outside the gene matches: 6. The CDR3 nucleotides are TGTGCCAGCAGCTCCGACCACAGGGGGTATAATTCACCCCTCCACTTT. It translates to CASSSDHRGYNSPLHF.

The chain combines TRBV19 with TRBJ1-1; a weak D match, TRBD1 (6 bases). CDR3 length: 16 residues. CDR1 is LNHDA, CDR2 SQIVND, per germline (reference sequence). Trimming took off 4 bases at V and 4 bases at J, with 19 bases between the two ends. The CDR3 DNA reads TGTGCCAGTAGTACCCTGACAGGATCTGGGGGCACTGAAGCTTTCTTT. Protein product: CASSTLTGSGGTEAFF.

The V gene is TRBV7-2, the J gene TRBJ2-7; TRBD1 matches at 7 bases. The CDR3 runs 15 residues. V lost 2 bases, J lost 6 bases, and 10 bases stayed unmatched. The germline V gene encodes CDR1 SGHTA and CDR2 FQGNSA. The CDR3 here is CASSLILEGAVEQYF. CDR3 in DNA: TGTGCCAGCAGCTTAATCTTAGAGGGGGCTGTCGAGCAGTACTTC.

This chain uses TRBV28 with TRBJ1-1; D is possibly TRBD1 (5 bases). This CDR3 is built from 14 residues. Germline V CDR1 and CDR2: MDHEN, SYDVKM. V lost 2 bases, J lost 2 bases, and 9 bases lay in between. The CDR3 sequence is CASSLRGTNTEAFF. The CDR3 coding sequence is TGTGCCAGCAGTTTACGCGGGACCAACACTGAAGCTTTCTTT. The whole variable domain, filled in from reference TRBV28 and TRBJ1-1, reads DVKVTQSSRYLVKRTGEKVFLECVQDMDHENMFWYRQDPGLGLRLIYFSYDVKMKEKGDIPEGYSVSREKKERFSLILESASTNQTSMYLCASSLRGTNTEAFFGQGTRLTVV.

The chain recombines TRBV7-8 with TRBJ1-1; D gene ambiguous. There are 13 residues in the CDR3. V lost 7 bases to trimming and J lost 7 bases, with 16 bases between them. CDR1 SGHVS and CDR2 FQNEAQ come from the germline V gene. The CDR3 reads CASTVTVTCEAFF. Written as DNA, the CDR3 is TGTGCCAGCACGGTTACAGTTACGTGTGAAGCTTTCTTT. Based on the CDR3 plus reference TRBV7-8 and TRBJ1-1, the full variable domain is GAGVSQSPRYKVAKRGQDVALRCDPISGHVSLFWYQQALGQGPEFLTYFQNEAQLDKSGLPSDRFFAERPEGSVSTLKIQRTQQEDSAVYLCASTVTVTCEAFFGQGTRLTVV.